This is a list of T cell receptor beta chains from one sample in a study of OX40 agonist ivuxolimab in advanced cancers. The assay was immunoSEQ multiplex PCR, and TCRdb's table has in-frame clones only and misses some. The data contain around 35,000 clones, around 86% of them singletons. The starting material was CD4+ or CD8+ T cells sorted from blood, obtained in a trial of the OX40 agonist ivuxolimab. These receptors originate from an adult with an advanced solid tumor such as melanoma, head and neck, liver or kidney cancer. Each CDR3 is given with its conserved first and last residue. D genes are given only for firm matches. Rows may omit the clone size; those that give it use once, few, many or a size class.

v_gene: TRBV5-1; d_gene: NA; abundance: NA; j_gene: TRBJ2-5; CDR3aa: CASSLEGGDQETQYF; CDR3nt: TGCGCCAGCAGCTTGGAAGGGGGAGACCAAGAGACCCAGTACTTC
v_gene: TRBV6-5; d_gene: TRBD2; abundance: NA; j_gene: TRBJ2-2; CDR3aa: CASSYGGGGGELFF; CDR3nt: TGTGCCAGCAGTTACGGCGGGGGAGGCGGGGAGCTGTTTTTT
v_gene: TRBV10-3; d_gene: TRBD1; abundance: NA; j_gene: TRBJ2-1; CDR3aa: CATRPGQGNDEQFF; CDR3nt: TGTGCCACCCGGCCGGGACAGGGGAATGATGAGCAGTTCTTC
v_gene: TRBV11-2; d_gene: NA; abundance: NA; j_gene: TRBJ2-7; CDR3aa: CASSWSPLVSYEQYF; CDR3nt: TGTGCCAGCAGCTGGAGCCCATTAGTGAGCTACGAGCAGTACTTC
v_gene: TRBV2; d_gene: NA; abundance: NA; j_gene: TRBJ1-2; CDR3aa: CASSDEGVGYGYTF; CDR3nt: TGTGCCAGCAGTGACGAGGGGGTCGGCTATGGCTACACCTTC
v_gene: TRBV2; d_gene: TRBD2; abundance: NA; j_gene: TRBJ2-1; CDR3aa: CASSVRAGGYNEQFF; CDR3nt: TGTGCCAGCAGTGTTAGGGCGGGGGGTTACAATGAGCAGTTCTTC
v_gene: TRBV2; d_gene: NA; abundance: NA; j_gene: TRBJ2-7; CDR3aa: CASWADREVEQYF; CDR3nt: TGTGCCAGCTGGGCCGATAGGGAGGTCGAGCAGTACTTC
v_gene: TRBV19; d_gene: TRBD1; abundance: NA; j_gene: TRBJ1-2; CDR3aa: CASTPTGGLGGYTF; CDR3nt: TGTGCCAGTACTCCAACAGGGGGACTGGGGGGCTACACCTTC
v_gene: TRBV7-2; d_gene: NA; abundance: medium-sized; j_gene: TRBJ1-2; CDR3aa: CASSLKLDKVAYTF; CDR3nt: TGTGCCAGCAGCTTAAAGCTTGATAAGGTTGCCTACACCTTC
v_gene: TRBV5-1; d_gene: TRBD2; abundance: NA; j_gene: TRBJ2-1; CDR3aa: CASSLERGGYNEQFF; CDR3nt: TGCGCCAGCAGCTTGGAGCGGGGAGGTTACAATGAGCAGTTCTTC
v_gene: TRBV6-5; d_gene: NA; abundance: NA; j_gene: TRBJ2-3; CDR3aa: CASSYIGLTTDTQYF; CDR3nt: TGTGCCAGCAGTTACATTGGACTAACGACAGATACGCAGTATTTT
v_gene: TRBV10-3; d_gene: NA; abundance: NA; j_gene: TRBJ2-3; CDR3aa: CAITPGVLYTDTQYF; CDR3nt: TGTGCCATCACCCCGGGTGTTCTCTACACAGATACGCAGTATTTT
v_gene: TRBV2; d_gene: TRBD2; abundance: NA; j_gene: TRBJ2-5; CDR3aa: CASGGGTSGKETQYF; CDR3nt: TGTGCCAGCGGGGGGGGGACCAGCGGGAAAGAGACCCAGTACTTC
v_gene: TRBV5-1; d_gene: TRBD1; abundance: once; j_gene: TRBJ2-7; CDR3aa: CASSLDAGGIDEQYF; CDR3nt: TGCGCCAGCAGCTTGGACGCAGGGGGCATCGACGAGCAGTACTTC
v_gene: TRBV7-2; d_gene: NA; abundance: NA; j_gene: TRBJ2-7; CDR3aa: CASSLNRDEQYF; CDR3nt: TGTGCCAGCAGCTTAAACAGGGACGAGCAGTACTTC
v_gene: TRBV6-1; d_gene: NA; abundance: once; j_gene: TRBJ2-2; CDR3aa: CASRQHENTGELFF; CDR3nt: TGTGCCAGCAGGCAGCATGAGAACACCGGGGAGCTGTTTTTT
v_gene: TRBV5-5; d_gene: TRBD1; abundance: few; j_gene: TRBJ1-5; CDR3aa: CASSSTGAQPQHF; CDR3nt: TGTGCCAGCAGCTCAACAGGGGCTCAGCCCCAGCATTTT
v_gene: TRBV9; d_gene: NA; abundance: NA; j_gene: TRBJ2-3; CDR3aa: CASSPSSVGTQYF; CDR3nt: TGTGCCAGCAGCCCTTCCTCAGTAGGTACGCAGTATTTT
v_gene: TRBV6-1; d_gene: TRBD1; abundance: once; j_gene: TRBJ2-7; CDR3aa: CASTGGTGAGYEQYF; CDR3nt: TGTGCCAGCACCGGGGGGACAGGGGCGGGTTACGAGCAGTACTTC
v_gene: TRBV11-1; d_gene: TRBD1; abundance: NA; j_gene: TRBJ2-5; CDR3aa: CASSLRQGTETQYF; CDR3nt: TGTGCCAGCAGCCTAAGACAGGGAACAGAGACCCAGTACTTC
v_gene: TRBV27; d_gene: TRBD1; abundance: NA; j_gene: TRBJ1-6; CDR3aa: CASSSTDRERYSPLHF; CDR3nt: TGTGCCAGCAGTTCTACGGACAGGGAGCGATACTCACCCCTCCACTTT
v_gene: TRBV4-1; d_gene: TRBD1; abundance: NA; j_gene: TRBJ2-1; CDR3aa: CASSQEGGGWSSYNEQFF; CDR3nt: TGCGCCAGCAGCCAAGAAGGGGGCGGGTGGAGCTCCTACAATGAGCAGTTCTTC
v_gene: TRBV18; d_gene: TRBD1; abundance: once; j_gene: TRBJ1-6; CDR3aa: CASSPEDRGTSPLHF; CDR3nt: TGTGCCAGCTCACCTGAGGACAGGGGGACTTCACCCCTCCACTTT
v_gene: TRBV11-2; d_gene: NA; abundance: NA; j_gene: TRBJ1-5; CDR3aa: CASSQDRDQPQHF; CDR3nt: TGTGCCAGCAGTCAGGACAGAGATCAGCCCCAGCATTTT
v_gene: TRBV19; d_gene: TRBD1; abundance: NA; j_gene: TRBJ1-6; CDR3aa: CASSIGQGRSYNSPLHF; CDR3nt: TGTGCCAGTAGTATTGGACAGGGTCGGTCCTATAATTCACCCCTCCACTTT
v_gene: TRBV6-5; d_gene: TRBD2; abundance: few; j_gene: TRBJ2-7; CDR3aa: CASRRNGGTGEQYF; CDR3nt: TGTGCCAGCAGGAGGAACGGGGGGACGGGGGAGCAGTACTTC
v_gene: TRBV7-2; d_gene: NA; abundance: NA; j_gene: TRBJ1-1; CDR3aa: CASSSFRVRIAEAFF; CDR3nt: TGTGCCAGCAGCTCGTTCCGGGTGAGAATCGCTGAAGCTTTCTTT
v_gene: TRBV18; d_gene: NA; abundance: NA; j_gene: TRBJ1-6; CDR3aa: CASSPAPQGNSYNSPLHF; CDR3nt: TGTGCCAGCTCGCCGGCCCCACAGGGAAACTCCTATAATTCACCCCTCCACTTT
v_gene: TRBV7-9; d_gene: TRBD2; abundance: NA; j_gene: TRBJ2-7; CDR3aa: CASSIRTSGGKSYEQYF; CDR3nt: TGTGCCAGCAGCATCAGAACCAGCGGGGGGAAATCCTACGAGCAGTACTTC
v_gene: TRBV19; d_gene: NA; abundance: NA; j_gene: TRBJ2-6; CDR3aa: CASSDTGGGAGANVLTF; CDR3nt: TGTGCCAGTAGTGATACAGGGGGAGGGGCTGGGGCCAACGTCCTGACTTTC
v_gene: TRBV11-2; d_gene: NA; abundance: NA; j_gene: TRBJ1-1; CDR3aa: CASSLIAEAFF; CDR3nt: TGTGCCAGCAGCTTAATCGCTGAAGCTTTCTTT
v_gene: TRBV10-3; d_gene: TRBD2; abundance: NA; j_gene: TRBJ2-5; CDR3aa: CAANGGEETQYF; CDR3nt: TGTGCCGCCAACGGGGGGGAGGAGACCCAGTACTTC
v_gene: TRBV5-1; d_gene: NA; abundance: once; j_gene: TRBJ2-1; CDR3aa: CASSFRDPYNEQFF; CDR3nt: TGCGCCAGCAGCTTCAGGGACCCTTACAATGAGCAGTTCTTC
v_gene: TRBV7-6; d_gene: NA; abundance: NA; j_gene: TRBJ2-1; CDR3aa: CASSSIWAGSSCNEQFF; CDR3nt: TGTGCCAGCAGCTCTATTTGGGCAGGGTCCTCCTGCAATGAGCAGTTCTTC
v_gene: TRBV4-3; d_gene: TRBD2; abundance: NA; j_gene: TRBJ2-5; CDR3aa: CASSQVAGGQETQYF; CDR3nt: TGCGCCAGCAGCCAAGTTGCGGGGGGTCAAGAGACCCAGTACTTC
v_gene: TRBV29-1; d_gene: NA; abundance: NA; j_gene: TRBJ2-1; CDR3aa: CSVGKGTNEQFF; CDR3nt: TGCAGCGTTGGGAAGGGGACGAATGAGCAGTTCTTC
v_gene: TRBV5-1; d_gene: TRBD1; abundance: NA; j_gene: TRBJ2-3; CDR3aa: CASSSVQGEAVDTDTQYF; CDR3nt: TGCGCCAGCAGCTCGGTACAGGGGGAGGCCGTCGACACAGATACGCAGTATTTT
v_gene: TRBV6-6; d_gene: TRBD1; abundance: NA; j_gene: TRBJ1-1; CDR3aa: CASQRGRNTEAFF; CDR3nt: TGTGCCAGCCAGAGGGGGCGGAACACTGAAGCTTTCTTT
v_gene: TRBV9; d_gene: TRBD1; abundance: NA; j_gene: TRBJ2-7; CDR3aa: CASSVRQGGNEQYF; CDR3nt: TGTGCCAGCAGCGTACGACAGGGGGGGAACGAGCAGTACTTC
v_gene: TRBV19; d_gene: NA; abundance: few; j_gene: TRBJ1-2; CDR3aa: CASSIPGEAENYGYTF; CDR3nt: TGTGCCAGTAGTATCCCGGGGGAGGCCGAAAACTATGGCTACACCTTC